Sequencing of this T cell receptor (beta chain) was carried out in a study of T cell repertoires in cytomegalovirus infection. Study overall: Public TCR beta signature analysis indicated the presence of both CMV infection and matching HLA type.

TCRdb redid the calling of the reads with MiXCR, one entry per CDR3 protein. The sample lists about 920,000 distinct CDR3 sequences, roughly 31% occurring once. This clonotype was seen just once. Its antigen is undetermined. This CDR3 region has 12 residues. Trimming shortened V by 6 bases and J by 4 bases, and 12 bases separated the two germline ends. CDR1 SQVTM and CDR2 ANQGSEA come from the germline V gene. J is TRBJ1-1 and V is TRBV29-1, with D tentatively TRBD1 (5 bases). The clonotype originates from a human donor in good health (CMV status not recorded). Some clones in this sample may be carry-over from other donors' samples. The sample consisted of cultured CD8+ T cells from PBMCs, taken from culture after CMV antigen stimulation. The CDR3: CSVSWGGTEAFF. The DNA of the CDR3 is TGCAGCGTGAGTTGGGGGGGCACTGAAGCTTTCTTT.